This entry lists 25 T cell receptor beta chains sequenced from one sample in a study of OX40 agonist ivuxolimab in advanced cancers. Profiled with immunoSEQ multiplex PCR; TCRdb holds only in-frame clones, not every one. The repertoire holds 35,000 or so clones, less than 85% seen once, with less than 20% in the top ten. Sequenced here: CD4+ or CD8+ T cells sorted from blood, sampled in a trial of the OX40 agonist ivuxolimab. These receptors all come from an adult with an advanced solid tumor such as melanoma, head and neck, liver or kidney cancer.

This chain connects TRBV4-2 to TRBJ2-7, with TRBD2 identical over 7 bases. This CDR3 has 14 residues. J gave up 6 bases and V 4 bases, and 9 bases lay outside the gene matches. Looked up from germline, CDR1 is LGHNA and CDR2 is YNFKEQ. The DNA for the CDR3 is TGTGCCAGCAGCCTAGAGGCGGGGAGGGTCGAGCAGTACTTC. Encoded protein: CASSLEAGRVEQYF.

The rearrangement uses TRBV9 and TRBJ2-3; the D gene could be TRBD1 or TRBD2 (6 bases each). Per germline, CDR1 SGDLS and CDR2 YYNGEE. The CDR3 spans 16 residues. Trimming pared 0 bases from V and 5 bases from J, leaving 16 bases between. The CDR3 coding sequence is TGTGCCAGCAGCGTAGACTCCGGGGGCCGGGGAGATACGCAGTATTTT. As protein: CASSVDSGGRGDTQYF.

The V gene is TRBV2, the J gene TRBJ1-1; TRBD1 aligns across 9 bases. This CDR3 has 15 residues. V trimming: 2 bases; J trimming: 7 bases; junction bases outside the gene matches: 8. Germline V lookup: CDR1 SNHLY, CDR2 FYNNEI. CDR3 amino acids: CASSEYRGPTNEAFF. In nucleotides, the CDR3 is TGTGCCAGCAGTGAATACAGGGGGCCGACAAATGAAGCTTTCTTT.

There are a few counts of this clone. The chain carries TRBV7-2 and TRBJ2-5; a weak D match, TRBD1 (5 bases). Germline-derived CDR1 and CDR2 are SGHTA and FQGNSA. Trimming pared 3 bases from V and 5 bases from J, leaving 10 bases between. The CDR3 is 13 amino acids. CDR3: CASSLGLRETQYF. CDR3 coding DNA: TGTGCCAGCAGCTTGGGGCTTAGGGAGACCCAGTACTTC.

The chain joins TRBV2 to TRBJ2-5, with D maybe TRBD2 (6 bases). With 2 bases removed from V and 3 bases from J, the gap between germline ends came to 10 bases. The germline CDR1 and CDR2 sequences are SNHLY and FYNNEI. The CDR3 sequence is 14 residues long. Here the CDR3 reads CASSEFGGEETQYF. The CDR3 DNA follows: TGTGCCAGCAGTGAATTCGGCGGGGAAGAGACCCAGTACTTC.

This clone qualifies as medium-sized. This chain links TRBV6-4 with TRBJ2-3; D is uncertain. Germline values: CDR1 MRHNA, CDR2 SNTAGT. V was shortened by 0 bases and J by 2 bases, with 9 bases between the two germline ends. CDR3 size: 15 residues. CDR3 protein: CASSDSRAPTDTQYF. The DNA for the CDR3 is TGTGCCAGCAGTGACTCGCGAGCGCCCACAGATACGCAGTATTTT.

This rearrangement joins TRBV27 to TRBJ2-7; D is ambiguous. This CDR3 region has 15 residues. Germline V gives CDR1 MNHEY, CDR2 SMNVEV (reference sequence). V gave up 5 bases and J gave up 2 bases, with 16 bases separating them. CDR3 bases: TGTGCCAGCAGTGACCTCGGCGAAGGTACCTACGAGCAGTACTTC. Translation: CASSDLGEGTYEQYF.

The chain is built from TRBV6-6 and TRBJ1-1; D remains ambiguous. The CDR3 sequence is 15 residues long. CDR1 and CDR2 (germline): MNHNY, SVGAGI (reference sequence). Trimming left V 2 bases short and J 0 bases short, with 10 bases between. For the CDR3, the DNA is TGTGCCAGCAGTTACGTCTTCTCTCTGAACACTGAAGCTTTCTTT. The encoded protein is CASSYVFSLNTEAFF.

The rearrangement joins TRBV19 to TRBJ1-1; D ambiguous. Germline-derived CDR1 and CDR2 are LNHDA and SQIVND (reference sequence). The V end lost 7 bases, the J end lost 0 bases, and 12 bases lay between the germline ends. CDR3 length equals 14 residues. Here the CDR3 reads CASTWGSVNTEAFF. For the CDR3, the DNA is TGTGCCAGTACCTGGGGTTCAGTGAACACTGAAGCTTTCTTT.

This chain links TRBV5-6 with TRBJ2-7; D uncertain. The CDR3 runs 13 residues. Germline assignment: CDR1 SGHDT and CDR2 YYEEEE. Trimming stripped 4 bases from V and 7 bases from J, with 15 bases between. CDR3 bases: TGTGCCAGCAGCCTACTATACCTAGTGGAGCAGTACTTC. Its protein product is CASSLLYLVEQYF.

The chain couples TRBV29-1 to TRBJ2-1, with TRBD2 matching 7 bases. Unmatched junction bases numbered 15, after V lost 3 bases and J lost 7 bases. The CDR3 runs 16 residues. In germline, CDR1 is SQVTM, CDR2 ANQGSEA. The CDR3 region has the DNA TGCAGCGTTGAGGGTCCTTTCGAGCGGGACGGGAATGAGCAGTTCTTC. This translates into CSVEGPFERDGNEQFF.

DNA for the CDR3: TGTGCCAGCAGCTTAAAGGTAGCGCGCTCCTACAATGAGCAGTTCTTC. The encoded protein is CASSLKVARSYNEQFF. The chain recombines TRBV7-9 with TRBJ2-1, with TRBD2 as a possible D gene (5 bases). CDR3 length: 16 residues. Deletions cut 2 bases from V and 0 bases from J, with 11 bases between. Germline CDR1 and CDR2: SEHNR and FQNEAQ (reference sequence).

The chain uses TRBV6-1 and TRBJ2-3, with TRBD2 matching 10 bases. The germline V gene encodes CDR1 MNHNS and CDR2 SASEGT. The CDR3 is 15 amino acids. J lost 6 bases, V lost 6 bases, and 9 bases had no gene match. CDR3 residues: CASSQAGGVQDTQYF. The CDR3 bases are TGTGCCAGCAGCCAAGCGGGAGGGGTGCAGGATACGCAGTATTTT.

This sequence joins TRBV19 and TRBJ1-1; TRBD1 is a possible D gene (6 bases). From germline, CDR1 is LNHDA and CDR2 SQIVND (reference sequence). V lost 6 bases and J lost 6, with 17 bases in between. The CDR3 is 14 residues long. The DNA for the CDR3 is TGTGCCAGTAGCCTGTACCAGGGGTGGGCTGAAGCTTTCTTT. It encodes CASSLYQGWAEAFF. Supplemented by reference TRBV19 and TRBJ1-1, the full variable domain reads DGGITQSPKYLFRKEGQNVTLSCEQNLNHDAMYWYRQDPGQGLRLIYYSQIVNDFQKGDIAEGYSVSREKKESFPLTVTSAQKNPTAFYLCASSLYQGWAEAFFGQGTRLTVV.

The chain has TRBV4-2 and TRBJ2-5; 9 bases agree with TRBD1. CDR1 is LGHNA and CDR2 is YNFKEQ in the germline V gene. CDR3 length: 15 amino acids. V dropped 4 bases and J dropped 5; count of bases not matched to a gene: 8. CDR3 sequence: CASSRWDRVGETQYF. The CDR3, as DNA: TGTGCCAGCAGCCGCTGGGACAGGGTGGGGGAGACCCAGTACTTC.

With regard to this clone: Other nucleotide sequences in the sample specify the same CDR3. The V and J genes are TRBV28 and TRBJ2-7, with D hard to call. CDR1 and CDR2 from the germline V gene are MDHEN and SYDVKM. The V end was cut by 3 bases, the J end by 2 bases, with 8 bases between. The CDR3 is 13 amino acids. The CDR3 reads CASSFWGPYEQYF. In DNA, the CDR3 is TGTGCCAGCAGTTTTTGGGGTCCCTACGAGCAGTACTTC.

Concerning this clone itself: One end of the junction does not line up with germline, which may come from a read error. This sequence joins TRBV7-7 and TRBJ2-3; D is ambiguous. Germline CDR1 SSHAT, CDR2 FNYEAQ (reference sequence). The CDR3 sequence is 14 residues long. The DNA of the CDR3 is TGTGCTAGCAGCCTGGGCCCCAGCACAGATACGCAGTATTTT. Translation gives CASSLGPSTDTQYF.

The chain joins TRBV28 to TRBJ2-7; D gene uncertain. Looked up from germline, CDR1 is MDHEN and CDR2 is SYDVKM. V was pared by 3 bases and J by 2 bases, with 5 bases between. This CDR3 comprises 12 residues. In DNA form, the CDR3 reads TGTGCCAGCAGTTTGGGGACCTACGAGCAGTACTTC. Translated, it gives CASSLGTYEQYF.

The chain combines TRBV28 with TRBJ2-4; the match to TRBD2 covers 7 bases. The CDR3 runs 15 residues. V was pared by 8 bases and J by 8 bases, with 15 bases of the junction left unmatched. Germline V lookup: CDR1 MDHEN, CDR2 SYDVKM. The CDR3 is CASGTLARAEDIQYF. CDR3 coding DNA: TGTGCCAGCGGCACACTAGCGAGAGCTGAGGACATTCAGTACTTC.

V is TRBV30 and J is TRBJ1-1, with D perhaps matching TRBD1 (5 bases). Trimming stripped 1 base from V and 6 bases from J, with 21 bases between. The V gene's germline CDR1 is GTSNPN and CDR2 SVGIG (reference sequence). The CDR3 spans 16 residues. The CDR3 sequence is CAWSDRFKELGAEAFF. CDR3 coding DNA: TGTGCCTGGAGTGACCGGTTTAAGGAGCTAGGGGCTGAAGCTTTCTTT.

This clone appeared once. V gene TRBV11-2 combines with J gene TRBJ2-5, with a weak D call TRBD2 (5 bases). Germline CDR1 SGHAT, CDR2 FQNNGV. This CDR3 spans 17 amino acids. The germline V and J ends were trimmed by 1 base and 2 bases, with 17 bases remaining between them. The DNA of the CDR3 is TGTGCCAGCAGCTTAGGTAACTCCTTGGGAGATCAAGAGACCCAGTACTTC. Translated, it gives CASSLGNSLGDQETQYF. The whole variable domain, remainder taken from reference TRBV11-2 and TRBJ2-5, is EAGVAQSPRYKIIEKRQSVAFWCNPISGHATLYWYQQILGQGPKLLIQFQNNGVVDDSQLPKDRFSAERLKGVDSTLKIQPAKLEDSAVYLCASSLGNSLGDQETQYFGPGTRLLVL.

The chain employs TRBV28 and TRBJ1-1; possibly TRBD1 for D (6 bases). The V gene's germline CDR1 is MDHEN and CDR2 SYDVKM. There are 14 residues in the CDR3. V lost 5 bases, J lost 3 bases, and 13 bases lay in between. The CDR3 bases are TGTGCCAGCAGTACCTTAGGGGGGTACACTGAAGCTTTCTTT. This encodes CASSTLGGYTEAFF. Full variable domain (rest looked up from reference TRBV28 and TRBJ1-1): DVKVTQSSRYLVKRTGEKVFLECVQDMDHENMFWYRQDPGLGLRLIYFSYDVKMKEKGDIPEGYSVSREKKERFSLILESASTNQTSMYLCASSTLGGYTEAFFGQGTRLTVV.

The rearrangement uses TRBV9 and TRBJ2-7, with 9 nucleotides matching TRBD2. The CDR3 is 15 amino acids. J lost 0 bases, V lost 3 bases, and 4 bases had no gene match. The germline CDR1 and CDR2 sequences are SGDLS and YYNGEE. The CDR3 sequence is CASSASGGLSYEQYF. CDR3 coding DNA: TGTGCCAGCAGCGCCAGCGGGGGGCTCTCCTACGAGCAGTACTTC.

The chain links TRBV9 to TRBJ2-3; possibly TRBD2 for D (5 bases). This CDR3 has 14 amino acids. Germline CDR1 is SGDLS and CDR2 is YYNGEE. Trimming shortened V by 7 bases and J by 4 bases, and 16 bases separated the two germline ends. CDR3: CASGPGSPPDTQYF. The CDR3 nucleotides are TGTGCCAGCGGTCCGGGATCACCCCCAGATACGCAGTATTTT. Variable domain in full (rest from reference TRBV9 and TRBJ2-3): DSGVTQTPKHLITATGQRVTLRCSPRSGDLSVYWYQQSLDQGLQFLIQYYNGEERAKGNILERFSAQQFPDLHSELNLSSLELGDSALYFCASGPGSPPDTQYFGPGTRLTVL.

The gene calls are TRBV5-5 and TRBJ2-7, with TRBD1 identical over 7 bases. With 1 base clipped from V and 5 bases from J, the junction kept 12 bases outside the gene matches. Looked up from germline, CDR1 is SGHKS and CDR2 is YYEKEE (reference sequence). The CDR3 has 16 amino acids. CDR3 loop: CASSLWGRQGYDEQYF. The CDR3 region has the DNA TGTGCCAGCAGCTTGTGGGGTCGACAGGGCTACGACGAGCAGTACTTC.